This entry is about one TCR beta chain. No antigen is known for it. Sequence at one end of the junction differs from germline and may be a read error. Only in-frame clones appear in the TCRdb table, and some are missing; sequencing was by immunoSEQ multiplex PCR. The data show around 500 clones, with 50% to 75% seen just once and roughly 41% held by the top ten. This CDR3 contains 16 residues. The germline CDR1 and CDR2 sequences are MGHRA and YSYEKL. The source of the sample is a study of regulatory and conventional T cells in RAG deficiency. Turning to the study itself: Autoimmunity is frequent in combined immunodeficiency with hypomorphic RAG mutations. Overall study findings and caveats: Control T-cell subsets had markedly higher Shannon entropy and lower Simpson indices than RAG-deficient patients. Omenn patients showed >90% Treg-Tconv overlap and shorter CDR3 lengths.

This sequence joins TRBV4-1 and TRBJ1-2; D is possibly TRBD1 (6 bases). The sample was CD8+ T cells sorted from blood. This clonotype was obtained from a human donor with RAG deficiency presenting as severe combined immunodeficiency. The CDR3 reads CASSQVRGRPNYGYSF. CDR3 nucleotide sequence: TGCGCCAGCAGCCAGGTCAGGGGACGACCTAACTATGGCTACTCCTTC.